This paragraph covers one T cell receptor beta chain sequence. It lacks a known antigen. No much larger clonotype is one base removed from it; base qualities were not supplied. TCRbeta CDR3 regions were amplified from genomic DNA by means of the immunoSEQ Assay, a bias-controlled multiplex PCR. Per the source publication's procedure: Within the assay, amplification of reference gene primers was used to estimate how many nucleated cells each sample contained. Sequence reads were collapsed and filtered to measure the absolute abundance of every unique TCRbeta CDR3 rearrangement. Productive Simpson clonality was computed per sample as the square root of Simpson's diversity index over productive rearrangements. Held by TCRdb, this immuneACCESS table contains in-frame sequences only and omits some clones. Under half of the omission traces to an unresolved V gene where checked; the cause of the rest is unknown. V and J calls and clone size are given by that table; D and trimming were obtained from the DNA. This sample gives 99,000 or so clones in total; 81% of them show up just once. The ten largest clones capture over 8.5% of the sample.

These data are taken from a study of blood T cell repertoires in COVID-19 (dated by TCRdb to about 2020). Context from the whole study: Samples covering the acute and convalescent phases of COVID-19 were provided by collaborators in the United States, Italy and Spain. The material from the prospective study consisted of cDNA or gDNA derived from T cells, B-cell-depleted T cells, or PBMCs. Subjects who had been exposed to COVID-19, were actively infected with it, or had recovered from it provided the deeply sampled blood TCRbeta repertoires that made up the dataset. The repertoires were released in a freely available public database meant as a resource for research on the immune response to SARS-CoV-2. Samples came from the ongoing ImmuneRACE study (first 160 participants) plus 1,254 subjects from 6 global collaborators. A de-identified subject ID, COVID-19 status, age in years and sex were almost always included in the sample metadata. Where available, HLA class I and class II types were obtained from metadata supplied by the sample provider rather than from assay-based typing.

Collaborating institutions collected whole blood in K2EDTA tubes following their own protocols. Collaborator samples were shipped for TCRbeta analysis as frozen whole blood, isolated PBMCs, or DNA extracted from either sample type. Results the study describes overall, beyond this receptor: How much clinical and demographic metadata was included differed by source and by participant, and the metadata was provided uncurated.

Per the germline V gene, MDHEN is the CDR1 and SYDVKM is the CDR2. Spanning cysteine to phenylalanine, the CDR3 consists of 16 amino acids. Here the CDR3 DNA is all that survives: 48 bases in frame from base 1. A distance of 13 bases separates the germline ends of V and J, which lose 1 base and 3 bases respectively. The TCR comes from a woman in her 70s with acute or convalescent COVID-19. The rearranged segments are TRBV28 and TRBJ1-3; perhaps TRBD1 is the D gene, with 6 bases matching. The specimen sequenced was peripheral blood. CDR3 loop: CASSLSAGANGNTIYF. The sequenced DNA is TGTGCCAGCAGTTTATCGGCGGGGGCGAATGGAAACACCATATATTTT.